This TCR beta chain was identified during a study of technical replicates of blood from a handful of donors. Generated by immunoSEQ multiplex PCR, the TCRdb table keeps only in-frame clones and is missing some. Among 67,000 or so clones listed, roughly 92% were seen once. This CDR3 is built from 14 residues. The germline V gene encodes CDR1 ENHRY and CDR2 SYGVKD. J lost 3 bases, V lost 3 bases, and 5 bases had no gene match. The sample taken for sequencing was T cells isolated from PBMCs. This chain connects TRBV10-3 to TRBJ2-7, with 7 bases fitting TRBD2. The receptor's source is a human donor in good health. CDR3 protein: CAISDGGRGYEQYF. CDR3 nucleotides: TGTGCCATCAGTGACGGAGGGAGGGGCTACGAGCAGTACTTC.